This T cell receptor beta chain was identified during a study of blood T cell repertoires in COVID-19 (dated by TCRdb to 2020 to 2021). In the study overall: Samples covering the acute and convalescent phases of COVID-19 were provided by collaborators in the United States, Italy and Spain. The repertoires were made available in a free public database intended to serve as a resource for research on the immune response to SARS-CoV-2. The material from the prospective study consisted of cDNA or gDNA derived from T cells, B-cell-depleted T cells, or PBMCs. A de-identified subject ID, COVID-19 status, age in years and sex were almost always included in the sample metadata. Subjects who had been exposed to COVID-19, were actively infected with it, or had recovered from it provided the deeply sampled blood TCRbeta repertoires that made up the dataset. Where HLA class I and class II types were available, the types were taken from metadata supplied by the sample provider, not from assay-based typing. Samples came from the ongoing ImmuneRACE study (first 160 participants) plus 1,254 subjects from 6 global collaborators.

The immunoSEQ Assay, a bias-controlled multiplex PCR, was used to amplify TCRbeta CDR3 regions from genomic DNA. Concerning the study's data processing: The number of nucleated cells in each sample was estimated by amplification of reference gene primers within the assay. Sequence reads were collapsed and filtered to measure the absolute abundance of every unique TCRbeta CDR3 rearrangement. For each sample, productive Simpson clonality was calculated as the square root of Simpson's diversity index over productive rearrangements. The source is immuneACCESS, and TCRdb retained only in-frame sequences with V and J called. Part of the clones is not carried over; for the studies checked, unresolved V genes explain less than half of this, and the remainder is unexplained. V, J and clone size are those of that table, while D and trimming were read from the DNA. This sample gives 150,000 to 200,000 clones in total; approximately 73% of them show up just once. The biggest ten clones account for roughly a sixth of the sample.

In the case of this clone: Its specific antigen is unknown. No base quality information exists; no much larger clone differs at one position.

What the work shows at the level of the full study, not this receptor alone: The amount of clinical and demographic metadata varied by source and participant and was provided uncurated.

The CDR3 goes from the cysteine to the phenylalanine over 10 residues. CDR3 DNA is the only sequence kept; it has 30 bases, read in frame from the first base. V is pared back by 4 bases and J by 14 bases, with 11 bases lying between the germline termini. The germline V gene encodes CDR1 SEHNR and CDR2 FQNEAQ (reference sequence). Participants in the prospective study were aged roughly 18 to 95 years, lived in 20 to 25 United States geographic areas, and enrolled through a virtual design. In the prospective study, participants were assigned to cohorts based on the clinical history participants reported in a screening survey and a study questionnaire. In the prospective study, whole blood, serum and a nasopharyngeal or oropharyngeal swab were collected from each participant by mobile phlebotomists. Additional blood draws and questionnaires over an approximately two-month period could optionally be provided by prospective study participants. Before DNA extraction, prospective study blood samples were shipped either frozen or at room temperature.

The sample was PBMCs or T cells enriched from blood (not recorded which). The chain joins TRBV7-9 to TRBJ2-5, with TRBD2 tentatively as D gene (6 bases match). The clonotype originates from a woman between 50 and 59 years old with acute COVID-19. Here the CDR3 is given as CASSSGTHYF. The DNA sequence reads TGTGCCAGCAGCTCCGGGACTCACTACTTC.